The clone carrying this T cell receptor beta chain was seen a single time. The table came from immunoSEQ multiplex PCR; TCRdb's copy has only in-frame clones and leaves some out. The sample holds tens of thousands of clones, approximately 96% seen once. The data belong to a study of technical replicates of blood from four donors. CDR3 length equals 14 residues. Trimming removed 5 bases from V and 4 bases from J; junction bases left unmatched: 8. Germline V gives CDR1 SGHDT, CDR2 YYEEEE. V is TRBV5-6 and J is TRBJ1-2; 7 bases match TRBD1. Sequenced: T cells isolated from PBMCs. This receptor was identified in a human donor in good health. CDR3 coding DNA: TGTGCCAGCAGGGTAGAGACAGGGAGCTATGGCTACACCTTC. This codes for CASRVETGSYGYTF. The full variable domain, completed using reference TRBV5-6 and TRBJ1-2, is DAGVTQSPTHLIKTRGQQVTLRCSPKSGHDTVSWYQQALGQGPQFIFQYYEEEERQRGNFPDRFSGHQFPNYSSELNVNALLLGDSALYLCASRVETGSYGYTFGSGTRLTVV.